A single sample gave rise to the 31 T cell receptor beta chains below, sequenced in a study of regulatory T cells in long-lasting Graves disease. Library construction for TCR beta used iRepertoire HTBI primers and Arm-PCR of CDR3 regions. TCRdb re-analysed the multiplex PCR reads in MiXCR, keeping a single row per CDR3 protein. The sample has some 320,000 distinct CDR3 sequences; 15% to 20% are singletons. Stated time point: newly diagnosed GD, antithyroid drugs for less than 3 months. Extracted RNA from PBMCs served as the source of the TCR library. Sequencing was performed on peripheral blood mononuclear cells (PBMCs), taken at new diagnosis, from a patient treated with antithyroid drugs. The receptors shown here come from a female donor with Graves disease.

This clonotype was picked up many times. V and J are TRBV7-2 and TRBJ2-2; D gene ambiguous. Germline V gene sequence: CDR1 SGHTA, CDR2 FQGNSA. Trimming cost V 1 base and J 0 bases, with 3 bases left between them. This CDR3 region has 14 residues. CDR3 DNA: TGTGCCAGCAGCTTAGACTCGAACACCGGGGAGCTGTTTTTT. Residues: CASSLDSNTGELFF.

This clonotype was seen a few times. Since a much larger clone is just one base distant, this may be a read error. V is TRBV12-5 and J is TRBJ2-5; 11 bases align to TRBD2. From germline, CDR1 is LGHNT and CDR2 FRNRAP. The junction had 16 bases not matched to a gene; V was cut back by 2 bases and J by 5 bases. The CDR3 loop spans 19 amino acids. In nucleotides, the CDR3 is TGTGCTAGTGGTTTGCTCTCGAGTAGCGGGAGGGCCTTTGGGGAGACCCAGTACTTC. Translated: CASGLLSSSGRAFGETQYF. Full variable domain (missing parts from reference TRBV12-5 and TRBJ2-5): DARVTQTPRHKVTEMGQEVTMRCQPILGHNTVFWYRQTMMQGLELLAYFRNRAPLDDSGMPKDRFSAEMPDATLATLKIQPSEPRDSAVYFCASGLLSSSGRAFGETQYFGPGTRLLVL.

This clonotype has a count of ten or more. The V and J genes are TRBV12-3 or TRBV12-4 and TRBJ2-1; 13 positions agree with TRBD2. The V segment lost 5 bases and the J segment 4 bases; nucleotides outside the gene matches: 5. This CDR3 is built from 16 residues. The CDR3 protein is CASSPGLAGPYNEQFF. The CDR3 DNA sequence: TGTGCCAGCAGTCCGGGACTAGCGGGACCTTACAATGAGCAGTTCTTC.

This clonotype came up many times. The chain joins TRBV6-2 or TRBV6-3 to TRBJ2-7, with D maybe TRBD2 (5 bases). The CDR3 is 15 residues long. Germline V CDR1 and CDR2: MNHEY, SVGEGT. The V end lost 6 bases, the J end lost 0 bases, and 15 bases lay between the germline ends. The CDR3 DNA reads TGTGCCAGCAGCAAACAACGGACTCCCTCCTACGAGCAGTACTTC. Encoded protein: CASSKQRTPSYEQYF.

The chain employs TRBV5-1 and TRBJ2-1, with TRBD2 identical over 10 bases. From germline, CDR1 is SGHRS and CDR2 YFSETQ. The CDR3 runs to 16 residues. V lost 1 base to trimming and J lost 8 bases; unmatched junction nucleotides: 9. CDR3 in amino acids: CASSLTSGNVRDEQFF. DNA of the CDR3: TGCGCCAGCAGCTTGACTAGCGGGAATGTAAGGGATGAGCAGTTCTTC.

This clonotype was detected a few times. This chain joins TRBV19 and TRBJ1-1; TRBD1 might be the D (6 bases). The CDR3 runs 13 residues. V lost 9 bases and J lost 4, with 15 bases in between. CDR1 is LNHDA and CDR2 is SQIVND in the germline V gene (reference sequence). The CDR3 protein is CASLPGAGTEAFF. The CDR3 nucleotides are TGTGCCAGCTTACCGGGGGCAGGCACTGAAGCTTTCTTT.

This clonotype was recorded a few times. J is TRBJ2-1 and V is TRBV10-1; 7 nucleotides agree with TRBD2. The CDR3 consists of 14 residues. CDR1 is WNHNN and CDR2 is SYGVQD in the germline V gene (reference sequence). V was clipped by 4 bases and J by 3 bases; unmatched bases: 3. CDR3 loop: CASSGGGSYNEQFF. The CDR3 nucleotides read TGCGCCAGCAGTGGCGGCGGGAGCTACAATGAGCAGTTCTTC.

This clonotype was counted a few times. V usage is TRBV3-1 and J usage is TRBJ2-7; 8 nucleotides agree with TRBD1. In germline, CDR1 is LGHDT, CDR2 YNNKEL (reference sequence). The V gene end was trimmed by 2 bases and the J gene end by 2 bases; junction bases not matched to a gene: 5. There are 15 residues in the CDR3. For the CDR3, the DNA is TGTGCCAGCAGCCAACGACAGGGGCTTACCTACGAGCAGTACTTC. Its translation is CASSQRQGLTYEQYF.

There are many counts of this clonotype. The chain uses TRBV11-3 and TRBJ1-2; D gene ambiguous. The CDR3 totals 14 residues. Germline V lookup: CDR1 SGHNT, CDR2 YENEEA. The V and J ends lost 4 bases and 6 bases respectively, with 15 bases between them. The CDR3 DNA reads TGTGCCAGCAGCTCGACTGTCCCCCCTCATGGCTACACCTTC. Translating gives CASSSTVPPHGYTF.

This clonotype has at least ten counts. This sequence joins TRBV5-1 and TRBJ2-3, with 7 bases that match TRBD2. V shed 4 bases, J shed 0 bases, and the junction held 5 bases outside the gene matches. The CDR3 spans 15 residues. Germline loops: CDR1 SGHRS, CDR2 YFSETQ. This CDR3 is CASSGGLVSTDTQYF. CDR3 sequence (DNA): TGCGCCAGCAGCGGCGGACTAGTCAGCACAGATACGCAGTATTTT.

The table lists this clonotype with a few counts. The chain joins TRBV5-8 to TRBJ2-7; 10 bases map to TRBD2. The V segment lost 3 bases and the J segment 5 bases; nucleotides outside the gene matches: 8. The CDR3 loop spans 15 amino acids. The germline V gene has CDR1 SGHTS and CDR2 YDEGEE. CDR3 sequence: CASSSGAGGVHEQYF. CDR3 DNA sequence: TGTGCCAGCAGCTCGGGAGCGGGAGGGGTCCACGAGCAGTACTTC. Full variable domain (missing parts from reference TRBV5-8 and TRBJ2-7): EAGVTQSPTHLIKTRGQQATLRCSPISGHTSVYWYQQALGLGLQFLLWYDEGEERNRGNFPPRFSGRQFPNYSSELNVNALELEDSALYLCASSSGAGGVHEQYFGPGTRLTVT.

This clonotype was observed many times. The CDR3 region is CASSRSGSSYNEQFF. The CDR3 coding sequence is TGTGCCAGCAGCCGTAGCGGGAGCTCCTACAATGAGCAGTTCTTC. The chain links TRBV7-9 to TRBJ2-1; TRBD2 aligns across 9 bases. J lost 0 bases, V lost 5 bases, and 2 bases had no gene match. The CDR3 has 15 residues. Per the germline V gene, CDR1 is SEHNR and CDR2 is FQNEAQ (reference sequence).

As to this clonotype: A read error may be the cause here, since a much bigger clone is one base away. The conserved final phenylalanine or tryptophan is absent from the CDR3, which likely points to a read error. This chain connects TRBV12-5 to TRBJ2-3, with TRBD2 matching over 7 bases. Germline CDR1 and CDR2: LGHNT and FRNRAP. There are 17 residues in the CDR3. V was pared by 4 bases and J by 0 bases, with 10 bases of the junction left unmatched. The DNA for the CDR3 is TGTGCTAGTGGTTCCCTGTTGACTAGCCCTAGCACAGATACGCAGTATTCT. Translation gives CASGSLLTSPSTDTQYS.

The CDR3 DNA reads as TGTGCCAGCAGTTTTAGGGGACCGACTAAAGAGACCCAGTACTTC. Translating gives CASSFRGPTKETQYF. This chain connects TRBV28 to TRBJ2-5; possibly TRBD1 or TRBD2 for D (5 bases each). The CDR3 runs to 15 residues. Trimming pared 3 bases from V and 3 bases from J, leaving 14 bases between. Germline loops: CDR1 MDHEN, CDR2 SYDVKM.

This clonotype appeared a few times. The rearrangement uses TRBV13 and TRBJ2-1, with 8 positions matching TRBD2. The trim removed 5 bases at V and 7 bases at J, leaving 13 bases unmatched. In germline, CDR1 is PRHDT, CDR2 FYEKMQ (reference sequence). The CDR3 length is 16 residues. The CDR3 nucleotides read TGTGCCAGCAGCCCGTGGGGGCTAGCGGGCCGTAATGAGCAGTTCTTC. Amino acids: CASSPWGLAGRNEQFF.

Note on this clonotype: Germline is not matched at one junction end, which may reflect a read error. The CDR3 nucleotides are TGTGCCAGCAGCTTATCGCAGAATTACGAGCAGTACTTT. This sequence encodes CASSLSQNYEQYF. The V and J genes are TRBV11-2 and TRBJ2-7; D gene ambiguous. In germline, CDR1 is SGHAT, CDR2 FQNNGV. This CDR3 has 13 amino acids. Variable domain in full (rest from reference TRBV11-2 and TRBJ2-7): EAGVAQSPRYKIIEKRQSVAFWCNPISGHATLYWYQQILGQGPKLLIQFQNNGVVDDSQLPKDRFSAERLKGVDSTLKIQPAKLEDSAVYLCASSLSQNYEQYFGPGTRLTVT.

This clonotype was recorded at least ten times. DNA for the CDR3: TGTGCCAGCAGCACTGTCTACGAGCAGTACTTC. It specifies CASSTVYEQYF. J is TRBJ2-7 and V is TRBV11-2; D gene uncertain. Germline CDR1 and CDR2: SGHAT and FQNNGV. This CDR3 region has 11 residues. Trimming removed 5 bases from V and 3 bases from J, with 5 bases in between.

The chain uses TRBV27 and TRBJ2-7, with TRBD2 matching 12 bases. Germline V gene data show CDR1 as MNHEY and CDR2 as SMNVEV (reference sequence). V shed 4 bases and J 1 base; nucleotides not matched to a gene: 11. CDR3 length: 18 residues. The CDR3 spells CASSYLTSGSSGSYEQYF. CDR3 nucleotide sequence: TGTGCCAGCAGTTACCTGACTAGCGGGAGTAGTGGGTCCTACGAGCAGTACTTC.

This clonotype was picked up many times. CDR3 loop: CASSEQGILTGELFF. The CDR3 nucleotides read TGTGCCAGCAGTGAACAGGGGATTCTTACCGGGGAGCTGTTTTTT. The V gene is TRBV2, the J gene TRBJ2-2, with a weak D call TRBD1 (6 bases). Per germline, CDR1 SNHLY and CDR2 FYNNEI. CDR3 size: 15 residues. V shed 2 bases and J shed 5 bases, with 12 bases lying between them.

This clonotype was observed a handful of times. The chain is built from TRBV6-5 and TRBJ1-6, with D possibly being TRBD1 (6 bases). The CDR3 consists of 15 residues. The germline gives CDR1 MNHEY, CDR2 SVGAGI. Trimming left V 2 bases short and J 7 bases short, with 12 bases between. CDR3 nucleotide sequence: TGTGCCAGCAGTTACCCCGGAGGGGGAAATTCACCCCTCCACTTT. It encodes CASSYPGGGNSPLHF.

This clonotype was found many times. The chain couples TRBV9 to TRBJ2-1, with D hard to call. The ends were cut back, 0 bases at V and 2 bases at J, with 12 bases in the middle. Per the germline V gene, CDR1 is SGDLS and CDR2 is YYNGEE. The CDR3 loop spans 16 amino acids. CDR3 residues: CASSVDGWITYNEQFF. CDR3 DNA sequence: TGTGCCAGCAGCGTAGACGGATGGATCACCTACAATGAGCAGTTCTTC.

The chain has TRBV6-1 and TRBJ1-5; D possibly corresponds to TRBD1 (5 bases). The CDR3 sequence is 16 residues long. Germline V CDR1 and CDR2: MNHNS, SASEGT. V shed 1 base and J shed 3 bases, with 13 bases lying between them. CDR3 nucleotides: TGTGCCAGCAGTGAAGGAGTCGGGGGGGTCAATCAGCCCCAGCATTTT. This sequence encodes CASSEGVGGVNQPQHF.

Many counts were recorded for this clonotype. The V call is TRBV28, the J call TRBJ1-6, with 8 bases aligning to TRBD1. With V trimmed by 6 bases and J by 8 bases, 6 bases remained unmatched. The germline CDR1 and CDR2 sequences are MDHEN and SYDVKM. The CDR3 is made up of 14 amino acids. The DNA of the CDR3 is TGTGCCAGCAGGTCAGGGGGCAGTTATTCACCCCTCCACTTT. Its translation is CASRSGGSYSPLHF. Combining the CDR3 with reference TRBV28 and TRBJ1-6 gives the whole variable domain DVKVTQSSRYLVKRTGEKVFLECVQDMDHENMFWYRQDPGLGLRLIYFSYDVKMKEKGDIPEGYSVSREKKERFSLILESASTNQTSMYLCASRSGGSYSPLHFGNGTRLTVT.

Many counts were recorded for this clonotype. CDR3 sequence (DNA): TGCGCCAGCAGTGAGGCGGGGCACAATGAGCAGTTCTTC. Its translation: CASSEAGHNEQFF. J is TRBJ2-1 and V is TRBV10-1; weak D call: TRBD2 (6 bases). The CDR3 has 13 residues. The V gene's germline CDR1 is WNHNN and CDR2 SYGVQD (reference sequence). Trimming pared 2 bases from V and 5 bases from J, leaving 7 bases between.

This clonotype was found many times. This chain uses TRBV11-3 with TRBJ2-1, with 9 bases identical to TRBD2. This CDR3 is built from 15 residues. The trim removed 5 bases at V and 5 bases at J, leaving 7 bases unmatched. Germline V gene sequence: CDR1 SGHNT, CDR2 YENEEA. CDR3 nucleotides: TGTGCCAGCAGCCCGGGGGCGGGAGGGGACAATGAGCAGTTCTTC. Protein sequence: CASSPGAGGDNEQFF.

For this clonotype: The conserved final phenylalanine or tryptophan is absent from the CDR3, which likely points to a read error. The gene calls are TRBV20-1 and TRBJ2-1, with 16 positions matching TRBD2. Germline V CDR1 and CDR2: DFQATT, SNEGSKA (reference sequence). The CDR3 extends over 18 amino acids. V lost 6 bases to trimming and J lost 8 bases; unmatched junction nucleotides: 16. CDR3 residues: CSATPGLAGGSSSDEQFI. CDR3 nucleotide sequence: TGCAGTGCAACCCCGGGACTAGCGGGAGGGTCTTCCTCGGATGAGCAGTTCATC.

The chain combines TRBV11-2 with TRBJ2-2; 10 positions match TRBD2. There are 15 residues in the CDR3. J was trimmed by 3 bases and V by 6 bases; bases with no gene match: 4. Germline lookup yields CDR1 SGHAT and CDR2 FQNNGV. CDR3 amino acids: CASRRTSGHTGELFF. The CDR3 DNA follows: TGTGCCAGCAGGAGGACTAGCGGTCACACCGGGGAGCTGTTTTTT.

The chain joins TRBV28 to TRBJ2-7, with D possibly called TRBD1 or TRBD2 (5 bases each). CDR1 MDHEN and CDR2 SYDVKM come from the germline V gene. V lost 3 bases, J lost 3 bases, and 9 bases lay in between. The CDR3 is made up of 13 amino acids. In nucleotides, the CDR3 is TGTGCCAGCAGTTTCCAGGGAGACTACGAGCAGTACTTC. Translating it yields CASSFQGDYEQYF.

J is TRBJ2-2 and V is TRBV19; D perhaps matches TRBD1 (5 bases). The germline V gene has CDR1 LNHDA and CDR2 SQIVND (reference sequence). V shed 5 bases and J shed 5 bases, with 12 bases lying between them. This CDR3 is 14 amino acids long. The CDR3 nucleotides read TGTGCCAGTAGTTCGGCAGGGTTAACCGGGGAGCTGTTTTTT. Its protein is CASSSAGLTGELFF.

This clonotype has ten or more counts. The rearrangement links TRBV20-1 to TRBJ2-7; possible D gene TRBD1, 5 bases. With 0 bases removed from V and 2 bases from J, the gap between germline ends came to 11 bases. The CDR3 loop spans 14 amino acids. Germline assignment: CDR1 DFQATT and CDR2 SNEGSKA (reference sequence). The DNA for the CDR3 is TGCAGTGCTAGAGATCAAGGGGCCGCCTACGAGCAGTACTTC. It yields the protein CSARDQGAAYEQYF.

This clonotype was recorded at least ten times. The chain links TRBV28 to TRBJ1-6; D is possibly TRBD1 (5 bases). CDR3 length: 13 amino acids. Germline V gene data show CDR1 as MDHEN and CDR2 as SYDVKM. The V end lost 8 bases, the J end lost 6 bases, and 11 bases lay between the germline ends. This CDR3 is CASRRQTNSPLHF. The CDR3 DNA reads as TGTGCCAGCCGAAGACAGACTAATTCACCCCTCCACTTT.